This TCR beta chain was sequenced in a study of T cells in Graves' hyperthyroidism and ophthalmopathy. This clonotype was counted between two and nine times. The CDR3 contains 12 residues. After removal of 3 bases from V and 8 bases from J, the junction contained 2 bases not matched to a gene. CDR1 is SQVTM and CDR2 is ANQGSEA in the germline V gene. From RNA transcripts, TCR beta CDR3 regions were amplified. HTBI primers were the set used in a first-round RT-PCR of the TCR CDR3. TCRdb passed the multiplex PCR reads through MiXCR, listing each CDR3 protein once. The data contain 600,000 to 700,000 distinct CDR3 sequences, 45% of them singletons.

This receptor was obtained from an adult man with Graves' disease, either hyperthyroidism or ophthalmopathy (not recorded which). The J gene is TRBJ1-2, the V gene TRBV29-1; 11 nucleotides match TRBD1. Sample: peripheral blood or thyroid tissue (not recorded which). The CDR3 protein is CSVEDRGRGYTF. The CDR3 nucleotides read TGCAGCGTTGAGGACAGGGGGCGAGGCTACACCTTC.